This T cell receptor (beta chain) was recovered during a study of blood T cells in healthy people across ages. A sample-barcoded 5' primer and a J-beta primer mix were used in a second PCR of about 6 to 11 cycles. A single record per CDR3 protein comes from TCRdb applying MiXCR to the 5' RACE reads. The sample records around 520,000 distinct CDR3 sequences, 25% to 35% being singletons. This CDR3 is built from 15 residues. Between the trimmed V and J ends, which lost 1 base and 1 base, there was a span of 10 bases. Germline values: CDR1 SGHAT, CDR2 FQNNGV. The sample also formed part of further work on T cells of mothers and their children.

The receptor was isolated from a boy aged 2 to 9 in good health. V is TRBV11-2 and J is TRBJ1-1; no definite D call. Sequenced: blood. The CDR3 region has the DNA TGTGCCAGCAGCTTAGGTCGGAGCTGGAACACTGAAGCTTTCTTT. Translated, it gives CASSLGRSWNTEAFF.